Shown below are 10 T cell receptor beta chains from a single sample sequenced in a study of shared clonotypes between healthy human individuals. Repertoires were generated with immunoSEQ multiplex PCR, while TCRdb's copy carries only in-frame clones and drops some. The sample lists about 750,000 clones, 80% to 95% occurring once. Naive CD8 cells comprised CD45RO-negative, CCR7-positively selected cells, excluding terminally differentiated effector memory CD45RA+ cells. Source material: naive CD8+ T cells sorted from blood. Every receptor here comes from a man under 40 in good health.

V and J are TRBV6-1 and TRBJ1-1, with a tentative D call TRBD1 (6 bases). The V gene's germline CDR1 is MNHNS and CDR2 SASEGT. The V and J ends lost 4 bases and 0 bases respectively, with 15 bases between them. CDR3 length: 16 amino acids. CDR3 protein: CASSGDYRDLNTEAFF. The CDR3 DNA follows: TGTGCCAGCAGTGGGGACTACAGGGATTTGAACACTGAAGCTTTCTTT.

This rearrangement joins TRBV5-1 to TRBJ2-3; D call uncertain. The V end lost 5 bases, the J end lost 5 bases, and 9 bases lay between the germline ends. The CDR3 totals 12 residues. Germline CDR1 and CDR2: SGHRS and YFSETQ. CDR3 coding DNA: TGCGCCAGCAGACAAGAAGGAGATACGCAGTATTTT. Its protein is CASRQEGDTQYF. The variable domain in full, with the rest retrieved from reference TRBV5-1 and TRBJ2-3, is KAGVTQTPRYLIKTRGQQVTLSCSPISGHRSVSWYQQTPGQGLQFLFEYFSETQRNKGNFPGRFSGRQFSNSRSEMNVSTLELGDSALYLCASRQEGDTQYFGPGTRLTVL.

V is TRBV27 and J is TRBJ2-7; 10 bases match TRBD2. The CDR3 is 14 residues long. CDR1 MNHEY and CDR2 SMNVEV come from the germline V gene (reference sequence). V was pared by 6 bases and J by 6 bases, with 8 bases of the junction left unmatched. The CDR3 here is CASSRSGRFSEQYF. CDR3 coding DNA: TGTGCCAGCAGCCGTAGCGGGAGGTTTTCCGAGCAGTACTTC.

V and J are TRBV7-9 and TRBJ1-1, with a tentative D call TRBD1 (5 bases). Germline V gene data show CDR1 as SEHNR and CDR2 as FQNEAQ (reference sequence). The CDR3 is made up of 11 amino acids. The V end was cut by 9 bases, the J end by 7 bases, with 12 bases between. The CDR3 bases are TGTGCCAGTGGAAGGGGCATTGAAGCTTTCTTT. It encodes CASGRGIEAFF.

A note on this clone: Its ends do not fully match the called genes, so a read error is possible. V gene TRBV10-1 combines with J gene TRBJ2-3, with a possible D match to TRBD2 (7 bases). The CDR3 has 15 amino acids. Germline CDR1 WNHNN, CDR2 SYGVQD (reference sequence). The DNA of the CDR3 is TGCGCCAGCAGTGAAAAAGCGGGACACACAGGTACGCAGTATTTT. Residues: CASSEKAGHTGTQYF.

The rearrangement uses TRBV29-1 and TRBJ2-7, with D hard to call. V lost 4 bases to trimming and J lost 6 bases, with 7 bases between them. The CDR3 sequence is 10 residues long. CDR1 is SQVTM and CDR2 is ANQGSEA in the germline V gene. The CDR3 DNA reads TGCAGCGTTGTCTTTGGCGAGCAGTACTTC. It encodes CSVVFGEQYF.

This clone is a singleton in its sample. The CDR3 is CASRIGGAEAFF. The CDR3 nucleotides read TGTGCCAGCAGAATAGGGGGGGCTGAAGCTTTCTTT. The chain combines TRBV7-9 with TRBJ1-1; D is perhaps TRBD1 (6 bases). Germline V gene data show CDR1 as SEHNR and CDR2 as FQNEAQ (reference sequence). Trimming removed 6 bases from V and 6 bases from J, with 11 bases in between. The CDR3 has 12 residues.

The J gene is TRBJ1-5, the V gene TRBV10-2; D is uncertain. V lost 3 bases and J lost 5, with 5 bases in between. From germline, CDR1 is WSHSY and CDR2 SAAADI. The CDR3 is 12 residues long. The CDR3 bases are TGCGCCAGCAGTGACGGAGATCAGCCCCAGCATTTT. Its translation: CASSDGDQPQHF.

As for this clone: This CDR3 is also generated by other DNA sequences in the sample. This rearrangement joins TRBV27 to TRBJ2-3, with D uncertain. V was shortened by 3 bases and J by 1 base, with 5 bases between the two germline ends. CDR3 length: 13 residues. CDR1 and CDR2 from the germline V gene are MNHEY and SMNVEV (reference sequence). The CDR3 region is CASSFLGTDTQYF. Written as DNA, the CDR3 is TGTGCCAGCAGTTTCCTCGGCACAGATACGCAGTATTTT.

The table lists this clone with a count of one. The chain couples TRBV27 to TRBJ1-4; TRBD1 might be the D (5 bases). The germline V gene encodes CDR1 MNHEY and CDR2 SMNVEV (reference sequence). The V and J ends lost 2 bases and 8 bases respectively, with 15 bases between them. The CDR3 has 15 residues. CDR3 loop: CASSLTGREREKLFF. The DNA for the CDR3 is TGTGCCAGCAGTTTAACAGGAAGAGAGCGAGAAAAACTGTTTTTT.